Following are 25 T cell receptor beta chains from one sample sequenced in a study of cytomegalovirus exposure and HLA in healthy donors. Clones were sequenced by immunoSEQ multiplex PCR, and TCRdb holds only the in-frame ones, with some missing. Of some 220,000 clones listed, 85% to 95% are singletons. Sequenced: PBMCs. All receptors come from a woman aged 18-30 years in good health and CMV-seronegative.

Only a few counts were recorded for this clone. This chain uses TRBV2 with TRBJ2-1; 10 bases fit TRBD2. CDR1 is SNHLY and CDR2 is FYNNEI in the germline V gene. With V trimmed by 5 bases and J by 10 bases, 11 bases remained unmatched. This CDR3 contains 15 residues. CDR3 in DNA: TGTGCCAGCAGTTCCATAGCGGGAGGAGCGGGCGAGCAGTTCTTC. This codes for CASSSIAGGAGEQFF.

As for this clone: The junction does not match germline at one end; this may be a read error. In DNA, the CDR3 is TGTGCCAGCAGCTTAGGACGACAGCTACATTTT. Its translation is CASSLGRQLHF. This rearrangement joins TRBV7-9 to TRBJ2-3, with TRBD1 as a possible D gene (5 bases). Germline V gives CDR1 SEHNR, CDR2 FQNEAQ (reference sequence). This CDR3 spans 11 amino acids.

This clone was seen only a few times. This chain connects TRBV4-2 to TRBJ1-2; TRBD1 agrees at 8 bases. Germline CDR1 is LGHNA and CDR2 is YNFKEQ. The CDR3 spans 17 residues. J gave up 2 bases and V 1 base, and 9 bases lay outside the gene matches. DNA of the CDR3: TGTGCCAGCAGCCAAGGATCGAAGTGGACAGGGAACTATGGCTACACCTTC. It yields the protein CASSQGSKWTGNYGYTF.

The rearrangement uses TRBV9 and TRBJ1-6; D may be TRBD1 (5 bases). The CDR3 extends over 15 amino acids. Trimming shortened V by 3 bases and J by 1 base, and 8 bases separated the two germline ends. Germline V gene lookup returns CDR1 SGDLS and CDR2 YYNGEE. CDR3 nucleotides: TGTGCCAGCAGCGCCTCAGGGTCCTATAATTCACCCCTCCACTTT. Its translation: CASSASGSYNSPLHF.

This chain links TRBV25-1 with TRBJ1-1; D remains unclear. Trimming cost V 5 bases and J 5 bases, with 9 bases left between them. Per germline, CDR1 MGHDK and CDR2 SYGVNS. The CDR3 runs to 12 residues. As DNA, the CDR3 is TGTGCCAGCAGTTATGCCAGGACTGAAGCTTTCTTT. Its protein product is CASSYARTEAFF.

This rearrangement joins TRBV5-1 to TRBJ1-1; tentative D call: TRBD1 (6 bases). Deletions cut 0 bases from V and 2 bases from J, with 11 bases between. The CDR3 has 15 amino acids. Germline CDR1 and CDR2: SGHRS and YFSETQ. CDR3 sequence: CASSLVTGPNTEAFF. CDR3 DNA: TGCGCCAGCAGCTTGGTCACAGGGCCAAACACTGAAGCTTTCTTT. The whole variable domain, filled in from reference TRBV5-1 and TRBJ1-1, reads KAGVTQTPRYLIKTRGQQVTLSCSPISGHRSVSWYQQTPGQGLQFLFEYFSETQRNKGNFPGRFSGRQFSNSRSEMNVSTLELGDSALYLCASSLVTGPNTEAFFGQGTRLTVV.

The chain carries TRBV25-1 and TRBJ2-7, with TRBD1 matching 10 bases. Germline V gene sequence: CDR1 MGHDK, CDR2 SYGVNS. V was pared by 7 bases and J by 2 bases, with 5 bases of the junction left unmatched. The CDR3 spans 14 residues. The CDR3 region has the DNA TGTGCCAGCAACGCCGGGACAGGGGCCTACGAGCAGTACTTC. Its translation: CASNAGTGAYEQYF.

The chain employs TRBV5-1 and TRBJ2-3; 7 bases agree with TRBD2. CDR3 length equals 15 residues. Germline CDR1 SGHRS, CDR2 YFSETQ. V lost 4 bases and J lost 2; bases outside the gene matches: 7. In DNA form, the CDR3 reads TGCGCCAGCAGCGTCCGGGAGGCCTACACAGATACGCAGTATTTT. This translates into CASSVREAYTDTQYF.

The CDR3 spells CASSEDRQWAEPQHF. CDR3 nucleotide sequence: TGTGCCAGCAGTGAAGACCGACAGTGGGCTGAGCCCCAGCATTTT. The V gene is TRBV6-1, the J gene TRBJ1-5; D is perhaps TRBD1 (5 bases). The V and J ends lost 1 base and 8 bases respectively, with 15 bases between them. The length of the CDR3 is 15 residues. The V gene's germline CDR1 is MNHNS and CDR2 SASEGT.

The CDR3 region has the DNA TGTGCCAGCAGGTCGACAGGGTTCCTGAGGGAGCAGTACTTC. It specifies CASRSTGFLREQYF. V and J are TRBV5-6 and TRBJ2-7; 7 bases match TRBD1. Germline CDR1 reads SGHDT; CDR2 reads YYEEEE. This CDR3 spans 14 amino acids. With V trimmed by 5 bases and J by 7 bases, 12 bases remained unmatched.

CDR3 protein: CASSLVLGEGNNEQFF. The DNA for the CDR3 is TGTGCCAGCAGCTTAGTCCTAGGGGAAGGGAACAATGAGCAGTTCTTC. The V and J genes are TRBV7-6 and TRBJ2-1; TRBD1 is a possible D gene (5 bases). This CDR3 is built from 16 residues. The V and J ends lost 1 base and 5 bases respectively, with 15 bases between them. Germline V gives CDR1 SGHVS, CDR2 FNYEAQ.

This clone is a singleton in its sample. V and J are TRBV7-6 and TRBJ1-2; 8 bases line up with TRBD1. The J segment lost 4 bases and the V segment lost 5 bases, leaving 12 bases of the junction unmatched. CDR3 size: 16 residues. Looked up from germline, CDR1 is SGHVS and CDR2 is FNYEAQ. CDR3 sequence (DNA): TGTGCCAGCAGCCCCCGGACAGGGTGGGAATTCTATGGCTACACCTTC. It codes for CASSPRTGWEFYGYTF.

The gene calls are TRBV6-1 and TRBJ1-1; the D gene is possibly TRBD1 (5 bases). The germline V and J ends were trimmed by 5 bases and 5 bases, with 18 bases remaining between them. The germline V gene has CDR1 MNHNS and CDR2 SASEGT. The CDR3 totals 15 residues. DNA for the CDR3: TGTGCCAGCAGTCCGATATCAGGGAAGAGAACTGAAGCTTTCTTT. Protein product: CASSPISGKRTEAFF.

This chain connects TRBV7-9 to TRBJ2-5; D gene unclear. The CDR3 runs to 14 residues. Germline CDR1 and CDR2: SEHNR and FQNEAQ (reference sequence). Trimming left V 3 bases short and J 2 bases short, with 10 bases between. The CDR3, as DNA: TGTGCCAGCAGCTTTACCTCCGGGCAAGAGACCCAGTACTTC. Translation gives CASSFTSGQETQYF.

The chain is built from TRBV5-5 and TRBJ2-1; 7 positions agree with TRBD2. Germline CDR1 SGHKS, CDR2 YYEKEE (reference sequence). With 4 bases clipped from V and 4 bases from J, the junction kept 14 bases outside the gene matches. CDR3 size: 17 residues. The CDR3 loop is CASSPSGDPSPYNEQFF. CDR3 in DNA: TGTGCCAGCAGCCCTAGCGGAGACCCCAGCCCGTACAATGAGCAGTTCTTC.

The chain uses TRBV6-1 and TRBJ2-1; 8 nucleotides line up with TRBD2. V gave up 0 bases and J gave up 6 bases; unmatched junction bases: 4. The CDR3 covers 15 residues. The germline V gene encodes CDR1 MNHNS and CDR2 SASEGT. The CDR3 reads CASSEAASGFNEQFF. CDR3 nucleotides: TGTGCCAGCAGTGAAGCGGCTAGCGGGTTCAATGAGCAGTTCTTC.

This rearrangement joins TRBV5-1 to TRBJ2-2; TRBD2 aligns across 7 bases. Germline-derived CDR1 and CDR2 are SGHRS and YFSETQ. This CDR3 region has 14 residues. The J segment lost 3 bases and the V segment lost 1 base, leaving 0 bases of the junction unmatched. The CDR3 protein is CASSLRGDTGELFF. The CDR3 coding sequence is TGCGCCAGCAGCTTGCGGGGGGACACCGGGGAGCTGTTTTTT.

The chain has TRBV5-4 and TRBJ1-1, with a possible D match to TRBD1 (5 bases). Trimming shortened V by 2 bases and J by 3 bases, and 8 bases separated the two germline ends. CDR3 length: 13 amino acids. Germline V CDR1 and CDR2: SGHNT, YYREEE (reference sequence). The CDR3 region is CASSFDSHTEAFF. CDR3 DNA: TGTGCCAGCAGCTTCGACAGCCACACTGAAGCTTTCTTT.

The V and J genes are TRBV18 and TRBJ1-2, with D uncertain. Germline CDR1 is KGHSH and CDR2 is LQKENI. Deletions cut 2 bases from V and 5 bases from J, with 6 bases between. The CDR3 totals 12 residues. In DNA, the CDR3 is TGTGCCAGCTCACCAGAGGGTTATGGCTACACCTTC. This sequence encodes CASSPEGYGYTF. Supplemented by reference TRBV18 and TRBJ1-2, the full variable domain reads NAGVMQNPRHLVRRRGQEARLRCSPMKGHSHVYWYRQLPEEGLKFMVYLQKENIIDESGMPKERFSAEFPKEGPSILRIQQVVRGDSAAYFCASSPEGYGYTFGSGTRLTVV.

J is TRBJ2-7 and V is TRBV11-3; a possible D gene is TRBD1 (6 bases). With 5 bases removed from V and 0 bases from J, the gap between germline ends came to 8 bases. The CDR3 sequence is 13 residues long. CDR1 and CDR2 (germline): SGHNT, YENEEA. The CDR3 loop is CASSPGASYEQYF. DNA for the CDR3: TGTGCCAGCAGCCCAGGGGCCTCCTACGAGCAGTACTTC.

V usage is TRBV11-2 and J usage is TRBJ2-7, with a weak D call TRBD2 (6 bases). Trimming shortened V by 1 base and J by 4 bases, and 11 bases separated the two germline ends. CDR1 and CDR2 from the germline V gene are SGHAT and FQNNGV. The CDR3 covers 14 residues. The DNA of the CDR3 is TGTGCCAGCAGCTTAGGGGAGGTCTTTTACGAGCAGTACTTC. This encodes CASSLGEVFYEQYF. The variable domain in full, completed from reference TRBV11-2 and TRBJ2-7, reads EAGVAQSPRYKIIEKRQSVAFWCNPISGHATLYWYQQILGQGPKLLIQFQNNGVVDDSQLPKDRFSAERLKGVDSTLKIQPAKLEDSAVYLCASSLGEVFYEQYFGPGTRLTVT.

The chain joins TRBV30 to TRBJ1-1; D is possibly TRBD1 (6 bases). Germline V gene lookup returns CDR1 GTSNPN and CDR2 SVGIG (reference sequence). Trimming stripped 8 bases from V and 0 bases from J, with 13 bases between. CDR3 size: 13 residues. CDR3 sequence: CARSDRMNTEAFF. CDR3 nucleotide sequence: TGTGCCCGATCCGACAGGATGAACACTGAAGCTTTCTTT.

The genes are TRBV11-2 and TRBJ1-2; a weak D match, TRBD1 (6 bases). The CDR3 contains 16 residues. CDR1 and CDR2 (germline): SGHAT, FQNNGV. The V end was cut by 8 bases, the J end by 4 bases, with 23 bases between. CDR3 DNA: TGTGCCAGCGTCATTATTTACCCGGGACACCTCTATGGCTACACCTTC. Its translation is CASVIIYPGHLYGYTF.

V usage is TRBV6-1 and J usage is TRBJ1-2, with D tentatively TRBD1 (6 bases). Germline CDR1 reads MNHNS; CDR2 reads SASEGT. Trimming pared 6 bases from V and 2 bases from J, leaving 10 bases between. The CDR3 has 13 amino acids. Here the CDR3 DNA reads TGTGCCAGCAGAAAGGACAGCAACTATGGCTACACCTTC. It codes for CASRKDSNYGYTF.

This rearrangement joins TRBV6-5 to TRBJ2-7; 9 bases fit TRBD2. CDR3 length equals 16 residues. Germline V gives CDR1 MNHEY, CDR2 SVGAGI. The trim removed 0 bases at V and 4 bases at J, leaving 7 bases unmatched. CDR3 sequence reads: CASSYSIPSGTYEQYF. CDR3 nucleotide sequence: TGTGCCAGCAGTTACTCGATCCCTAGCGGGACGTACGAGCAGTACTTC.